These T cell receptor beta chains were read from a single sample in a study of blood T cell repertoires in COVID-19. Repertoires were generated with immunoSEQ multiplex PCR, while TCRdb's copy carries only in-frame clones and drops some. The sample has around 200,000 clones, 70% to 90% seen once. The sequenced sample was peripheral blood. The source is a man aged 25 to 40 with acute or convalescent COVID-19. Each CDR3 is given with its conserved first and last residue. Each record gives: V gene, J gene, clone size, D gene, CDR3 protein, CDR3 DNA. The D gene is left open where the match is weak. The listing skips clone size in some rows; elsewhere it reads once, few, many or a size class.

>TRBV18|TRBJ1-5|NA|TRBD1
CASSPDRSNQPQHF
TGTGCCAGCTCCCCGGACAGGAGCAATCAGCCCCAGCATTTT
>TRBV28|TRBJ2-5|NA|TRBD2
CASLGTSGGEYQETQYF
TGTGCCAGCCTAGGGACTAGCGGGGGGGAGTACCAAGAGACCCAGTACTTC
>TRBV2|TRBJ1-6|NA|NA
CASTQQGSIRSPLHF
TGTGCCAGCACCCAACAGGGTTCAATTCGTTCACCCCTCCACTTT
>TRBV4-1|TRBJ2-3|NA|NA
CASSQDVTVSTDTQYF
TGCGCCAGCAGCCAAGATGTTACAGTTAGCACAGATACGCAGTATTTT
>TRBV12-3/TRBV12-4|TRBJ1-5|NA|NA
CASSQLAYQPQHF
TGTGCCAGCAGCCAACTCGCCTATCAGCCCCAGCATTTT
>TRBV6-5|TRBJ2-7|few|NA
CASSNPGAAYEQYF
TGTGCCAGCAGTAACCCAGGCGCAGCCTACGAGCAGTACTTC
>TRBV19|TRBJ2-7|NA|TRBD1
CASSASFIQGAYEQYF
TGTGCCAGTAGTGCCAGCTTTATCCAGGGGGCCTACGAGCAGTACTTC
>TRBV15|TRBJ2-7|NA|TRBD2
CATSPSGSSYEQYF
TGTGCCACCAGTCCTAGCGGGAGCTCCTACGAGCAGTACTTC
>TRBV4-1|TRBJ2-7|NA|TRBD1
CASSPGQVLGEQYF
TGCGCCAGCAGCCCCGGACAGGTCTTGGGGGAGCAGTACTTC
>TRBV5-5|TRBJ2-7|NA|NA
CASSLDFGGELQYF
TGTGCCAGCAGCTTGGATTTCGGAGGGGAACTACAGTACTTC
>TRBV29-1|TRBJ2-5|NA|TRBD1
CSTPGTGQETQYF
TGCAGCACGCCCGGGACAGGGCAAGAGACCCAGTACTTC
>TRBV5-6|TRBJ1-3|NA|NA
CASSLNMRGILGNTIYF
TGTGCCAGCAGCTTGAATATGCGGGGAATACTTGGAAACACCATATATTTT
>TRBV10-3|TRBJ1-2|NA|NA
CAIRPAFGGSAGYTF
TGTGCCATCAGACCAGCATTTGGGGGGAGTGCGGGCTACACCTTC
>TRBV5-1|TRBJ2-5|NA|TRBD1
CASSAAPQGSVGTQYF
TGCGCCAGCAGCGCCGCCCCACAGGGGTCGGTGGGGACCCAGTACTTC
>TRBV5-1|TRBJ2-5|NA|TRBD2
CASSSLVAGGTETQYF
TGCGCCAGCAGTTCCCTAGTAGCGGGGGGAACAGAGACCCAGTACTTC
>TRBV19|TRBJ2-7|once|NA
CASSTLAAYEQYF
TGTGCCAGTAGTACTCTGGCGGCTTACGAGCAGTACTTC
>TRBV4-1|TRBJ2-1|NA|TRBD2
CASSQGGKGLGDEQFF
TGCGCCAGCAGCCAAGGGGGCAAAGGACTAGGGGATGAGCAGTTCTTC
>TRBV11-3|TRBJ2-7|NA|NA
CASSLDVGEQYF
TGTGCCAGCAGCTTAGATGTCGGTGAGCAGTACTTC
>TRBV5-1|TRBJ2-3|NA|TRBD2
CASSVTSGITDTQYF
TGCGCCAGCAGCGTGACTAGCGGGATTACAGATACGCAGTATTTT
>TRBV7-3|TRBJ2-1|NA|NA
CASSQGGEYNEQFF
TGTGCCAGCAGCCAAGGAGGGGAATACAATGAGCAGTTCTTC
>TRBV19|TRBJ2-1|NA|NA
CASSRAVSYNEQFF
TGTGCCAGTAGCAGAGCGGTCTCCTACAATGAGCAGTTCTTC
>TRBV5-1|TRBJ1-1|few|TRBD1
CASSFQGGSAEAFF
TGCGCCAGCAGCTTTCAAGGGGGCTCGGCTGAAGCTTTCTTT
>TRBV29-1|TRBJ2-5|NA|TRBD1
CSVEGPGGAGVEETQYF
TGCAGCGTTGAAGGTCCAGGGGGCGCGGGTGTCGAAGAGACCCAGTACTTC
>TRBV13|TRBJ1-2|NA|NA
CASSLSSRREDGYTF
TGTGCCAGCAGCTTATCATCGCGACGGGAGGACGGCTACACCTTC